What follows are 29 T cell receptor beta chains derived from one specimen sequenced in a study of blood T cell repertoires in COVID-19. Profiled with immunoSEQ multiplex PCR; TCRdb holds only in-frame clones, not every one. Of approximately 280,000 clones listed, about 91% were seen once; the top ten hold roughly an eighth. The sequenced sample consisted of peripheral blood. The receptors were gathered from a woman aged 55-70 years with acute or convalescent COVID-19.

V and J are TRBV18 and TRBJ2-5, with a tentative D call TRBD2 (5 bases). The CDR3 spans 14 residues. Between the trimmed V and J ends, which lost 3 bases and 2 bases, there was a span of 10 bases. Germline V lookup: CDR1 KGHSH, CDR2 LQKENI. The CDR3 spells CASSPSGNQETQYF. CDR3 coding DNA: TGTGCCAGCTCACCTTCGGGGAATCAAGAGACCCAGTACTTC.

The chain joins TRBV6-5 to TRBJ2-3; 9 bases agree with TRBD2. Trimming removed 8 bases from V and 4 bases from J; junction bases left unmatched: 7. Germline assignment: CDR1 MNHEY and CDR2 SVGAGI. The CDR3 contains 14 residues. CDR3 DNA sequence: TGTGCCAGCGTGGAAGCGGGGGGAGCAGATACGCAGTATTTT. Encoded protein: CASVEAGGADTQYF.

The chain has TRBV29-1 and TRBJ2-1, with 7 positions matching TRBD2. With V trimmed by 5 bases and J by 0 bases, 4 bases remained unmatched. This CDR3 contains 14 residues. In germline, CDR1 is SQVTM, CDR2 ANQGSEA. CDR3 in amino acids: CSVMGGSSYNEQFF. CDR3 coding DNA: TGCAGCGTTATGGGGGGGAGCTCCTACAATGAGCAGTTCTTC.

J is TRBJ1-2 and V is TRBV19, with D possibly being TRBD1 (5 bases). Between the trimmed V and J ends, which lost 7 bases and 2 bases, there was a span of 11 bases. Looked up from germline, CDR1 is LNHDA and CDR2 is SQIVND (reference sequence). CDR3 length equals 13 residues. CDR3 nucleotides: TGTGCCAGTAAAGACAGAGCGAACTATGGCTACACCTTC. This gives the protein CASKDRANYGYTF. The entire variable domain, with the rest obtained from reference TRBV19 and TRBJ1-2, is as follows: DGGITQSPKYLFRKEGQNVTLSCEQNLNHDAMYWYRQDPGQGLRLIYYSQIVNDFQKGDIAEGYSVSREKKESFPLTVTSAQKNPTAFYLCASKDRANYGYTFGSGTRLTVV.

This chain connects TRBV5-1 to TRBJ2-1; D uncertain. Deletions cut 0 bases from V and 7 bases from J, with 11 bases between. Per germline, CDR1 SGHRS and CDR2 YFSETQ. There are 14 residues in the CDR3. The CDR3 region is CASSLAPMRNEQFF. Written as DNA, the CDR3 is TGCGCCAGCAGCTTGGCTCCCATGAGAAATGAGCAGTTCTTC.

The J gene is TRBJ1-6, the V gene TRBV3-1 (or the pseudogene TRBV3-2); possibly TRBD1 for D (5 bases). Germline loops: CDR1 LGHDT, CDR2 YNNKEL (reference sequence). The V end lost 1 base, the J end lost 9 bases, and 13 bases lay between the germline ends. This CDR3 contains 15 residues. CDR3 DNA: TGTGCCAGCAGCCAAGTTTACAGGAATAGTTCACCCCTCCACTTT. This gives the protein CASSQVYRNSSPLHF.

This clone was recorded once. One end of the junction varies from germline; a read error may be responsible. The rearrangement uses TRBV7-3 and TRBJ2-3, with D perhaps TRBD2 (5 bases). CDR1 is SGHTA and CDR2 is FQGTGA in the germline V gene. The CDR3 loop spans 14 amino acids. The CDR3 loop is CASSRGPPTNTQYF. The DNA of the CDR3 is TGTGCCAGCAGCCGCGGGCCACCCACAAATACGCAGTATTTT. Combining the CDR3 with reference TRBV7-3 and TRBJ2-3 gives the whole variable domain GAGVSQTPSNKVTEKGKYVELRCDPISGHTALYWYRQSLGQGPEFLIYFQGTGAADDSGLPNDRFFAVRPEGSVSTLKIQRTERGDSAVYLCASSRGPPTNTQYFGPGTRLTVL.

This clone was detected only a few times. J is TRBJ2-7 and V is TRBV10-3; 8 bases are a match to TRBD1. V lost 7 bases, J lost 6 bases, and 8 bases stayed unmatched. The CDR3 has 13 amino acids. Germline V lookup: CDR1 ENHRY, CDR2 SYGVKD. CDR3 protein: CAIMQGATSEQYF. The CDR3 DNA reads TGTGCCATCATGCAGGGGGCGACGTCCGAGCAGTACTTC.

This chain joins TRBV20-1 and TRBJ1-3; no clear D. The V gene lost 3 bases and the J gene lost 2 bases, with 11 bases spanning the gap. This CDR3 region has 14 residues. Germline V CDR1 and CDR2: DFQATT, SNEGSKA (reference sequence). CDR3 sequence reads: CSASYPGTGNTIYF. CDR3 in DNA: TGCAGTGCTAGTTACCCAGGTACTGGAAACACCATATATTTT.

The chain joins TRBV18 to TRBJ2-2, with D possibly TRBD1 on 6 matching bases. Per germline, CDR1 KGHSH and CDR2 LQKENI. V was clipped by 4 bases and J by 2 bases, with 14 bases between them. CDR3 length: 16 amino acids. The CDR3 DNA sequence: TGTGCCAGCTCACGCGGACAGACTCAAAACACCGGGGAGCTGTTTTTT. Translating gives CASSRGQTQNTGELFF.

The V call is TRBV18, the J call TRBJ2-6; 7 positions match TRBD1. CDR3 length: 19 residues. V dropped 5 bases and J dropped 2; count of bases not matched to a gene: 15. The germline gives CDR1 KGHSH, CDR2 LQKENI. The CDR3 bases are TGTGCCAGCTCAACCCTCCTTAAGGGGGCGAGTGCTGGGGCCAACGTCCTGACTTTC. The encoded protein is CASSTLLKGASAGANVLTF.

The rearrangement joins TRBV9 to TRBJ1-4, with D tentatively TRBD1 (5 bases). The V and J ends lost 4 bases and 4 bases respectively, with 29 bases between them. The CDR3 length is 20 residues. The germline V gene has CDR1 SGDLS and CDR2 YYNGEE. The CDR3 is CASSTYADRGLISLNEKLFF. The CDR3 nucleotides read TGTGCCAGCAGCACGTACGCTGACAGAGGATTGATTTCCCTTAATGAAAAACTGTTTTTT. Full variable domain (rest looked up from reference TRBV9 and TRBJ1-4): DSGVTQTPKHLITATGQRVTLRCSPRSGDLSVYWYQQSLDQGLQFLIQYYNGEERAKGNILERFSAQQFPDLHSELNLSSLELGDSALYFCASSTYADRGLISLNEKLFFGSGTQLSVL.

This chain connects TRBV7-9 to TRBJ2-7; the D gene is possibly TRBD1 (6 bases). The germline CDR1 and CDR2 sequences are SEHNR and FQNEAQ (reference sequence). V lost 4 bases and J 5 bases, leaving 12 bases between the germline ends. This CDR3 comprises 13 residues. The CDR3 nucleotides are TGTGCCAGCAGCTCCCCCACAGGGAACGAGCAGTACTTC. Protein product: CASSSPTGNEQYF. The whole variable domain, remainder taken from reference TRBV7-9 and TRBJ2-7, is DTGVSQNPRHKITKRGQNVTFRCDPISEHNRLYWYRQTLGQGPEFLTYFQNEAQLEKSRLLSDRFSAERPKGSFSTLEIQRTEQGDSAMYLCASSSPTGNEQYFGPGTRLTVT.

The J gene is TRBJ2-2, the V gene TRBV28; D unclear. CDR3 length equals 13 residues. Germline-derived CDR1 and CDR2 are MDHEN and SYDVKM. The V and J ends lost 3 bases and 6 bases respectively, with 8 bases between them. In nucleotides, the CDR3 is TGTGCCAGCAGTTTTGTCCCTCCCGGGGAGCTGTTTTTT. As protein: CASSFVPPGELFF. Drawing the rest from reference TRBV28 and TRBJ2-2, the complete variable domain is DVKVTQSSRYLVKRTGEKVFLECVQDMDHENMFWYRQDPGLGLRLIYFSYDVKMKEKGDIPEGYSVSREKKERFSLILESASTNQTSMYLCASSFVPPGELFFGEGSRLTVL.

This chain connects TRBV10-3 to TRBJ2-2; a weak D match, TRBD1 (5 bases). The CDR3 contains 14 residues. V shed 5 bases and J shed 7 bases, with 14 bases lying between them. Germline lookup yields CDR1 ENHRY and CDR2 SYGVKD. CDR3 nucleotide sequence: TGTGCCATCAGTCTCAGGGATCCTGGCGGGGAGCTGTTTTTT. It is translated as CAISLRDPGGELFF.

V usage is TRBV9 and J usage is TRBJ1-1, with 8 bases aligning to TRBD1. The CDR3 is made up of 15 amino acids. V was clipped by 3 bases and J by 0 bases; unmatched bases: 4. CDR1 SGDLS and CDR2 YYNGEE come from the germline V gene. The CDR3 loop is CASSGWDRMNTEAFF. Written as DNA, the CDR3 is TGTGCCAGCAGCGGATGGGACAGGATGAACACTGAAGCTTTCTTT.

The CDR3 bases are TGTGCCAGCAGTGAACAGGGACCGAACACTGAAGCTTTCTTT. Protein sequence: CASSEQGPNTEAFF. The genes are TRBV27 and TRBJ1-1; D possibly corresponds to TRBD1 (6 bases). CDR1 is MNHEY, CDR2 SMNVEV, per germline (reference sequence). V was cut by 5 bases and J by 1 base, with 11 bases left in between. The CDR3 length is 14 residues.

The V call is TRBV4-3, the J call TRBJ1-2, with 7 bases aligning to TRBD1. Germline lookup yields CDR1 LGHNA and CDR2 YSLEER. The CDR3 is made up of 17 amino acids. Germline trimming cut 3 bases from V and 1 base from J; bases unmatched to any gene: 11. CDR3 DNA: TGCGCCAGCAGCCATTCGACAGGGTCGGCCCATAACTATGGCTACACCTTC. Protein: CASSHSTGSAHNYGYTF.

This chain joins TRBV30 and TRBJ2-7, with 7 bases that match TRBD1. J was trimmed by 7 bases and V by 5 bases; bases with no gene match: 14. The germline V gene encodes CDR1 GTSNPN and CDR2 SVGIG (reference sequence). The CDR3 runs 14 residues. The CDR3 sequence: CAWGRDRPIEEQYF. Written as DNA, the CDR3 is TGTGCCTGGGGAAGGGACAGACCCATTGAGGAGCAGTACTTC. The complete variable domain, with remaining parts taken from reference TRBV30 and TRBJ2-7, reads SQTIHQWPATLVQPVGSPLSLECTVEGTSNPNLYWYRQAAGRGLQLLFYSVGIGQISSEVPQNLSASRPQDRQFILSSKKLLLSDSGFYLCAWGRDRPIEEQYFGPGTRLTVT.

The chain carries TRBV7-2 and TRBJ2-1; D possibly corresponds to TRBD1 (7 bases). Trimming left V 5 bases short and J 2 bases short, with 19 bases between. Per germline, CDR1 SGHTA and CDR2 FQGNSA. The CDR3 sequence is 17 residues long. CDR3 sequence reads: CASSPKFAGGPYNEQFF. CDR3 sequence (DNA): TGTGCCAGCAGCCCAAAGTTCGCAGGGGGGCCCTACAATGAGCAGTTCTTC. Variable domain in full (rest from reference TRBV7-2 and TRBJ2-1): GAGVSQSPSNKVTEKGKDVELRCDPISGHTALYWYRQSLGQGLEFLIYFQGNSAPDKSGLPSDRFSAERTGGSVSTLTIQRTQQEDSAVYLCASSPKFAGGPYNEQFFGPGTRLTVL.

This chain links TRBV5-1 with TRBJ1-1; no firm D call. CDR1 and CDR2 from the germline V gene are SGHRS and YFSETQ. The CDR3 is 14 amino acids. V was clipped by 4 bases and J by 3 bases, with 13 bases between them. CDR3 region: CASSDGHEDTEAFF. The CDR3, as DNA: TGCGCCAGCAGCGACGGCCACGAGGACACTGAAGCTTTCTTT.

This clone appeared once. The rearrangement joins TRBV11-3 to TRBJ2-1, with 9 bases lining up with TRBD2. Germline CDR1 SGHNT, CDR2 YENEEA. The CDR3 sequence is 17 residues long. V shed 2 bases, J shed 1 base, and the junction held 6 bases outside the gene matches. The CDR3 region is CASSLSLAGGSYNEQFF. CDR3 sequence (DNA): TGTGCCAGCAGCTTATCACTAGCGGGTGGGTCCTACAATGAGCAGTTCTTC. The variable domain in full, with the rest retrieved from reference TRBV11-3 and TRBJ2-1, is EAGVVQSPRYKIIEKKQPVAFWCNPISGHNTLYWYLQNLGQGPELLIRYENEEAVDDSQLPKDRFSAERLKGVDSTLKIQPAELGDSAVYLCASSLSLAGGSYNEQFFGPGTRLTVL.

V and J are TRBV10-3 and TRBJ2-1; D possibly corresponds to TRBD1 (5 bases). V shed 4 bases and J shed 8 bases, with 15 bases lying between them. The V gene's germline CDR1 is ENHRY and CDR2 SYGVKD. The CDR3 has 14 residues. DNA for the CDR3: TGTGCCATCAGTGCAAACCCGGACATTGATGAGCAGTTCTTC. This sequence encodes CAISANPDIDEQFF.

CDR3 amino acids: CASSVDMNTEAFF. CDR3 DNA: TGTGCCAGCAGTGTGGACATGAACACTGAAGCTTTCTTT. The chain recombines TRBV6-4 with TRBJ1-1, with a tentative D call TRBD1 (5 bases). Trimming shortened V by 4 bases and J by 0 bases, and 6 bases separated the two germline ends. Per the germline V gene, CDR1 is MRHNA and CDR2 is SNTAGT. This CDR3 comprises 13 residues.

The CDR3 nucleotides are TGTGCCAGCAGCCTCCCGGGACAGGGATACAATGAGCAGTTCTTC. Its translation: CASSLPGQGYNEQFF. This chain uses TRBV14 with TRBJ2-1; 9 bases are shared with TRBD1. Trimming cost V 4 bases and J 4 bases; bases outside gene matches: 5. CDR3 length equals 15 residues. The germline V gene has CDR1 SGHDN and CDR2 FVKESK.

This clone was seen a single time. This chain uses TRBV19 with TRBJ2-1; unclear D gene. CDR1 and CDR2 (germline): LNHDA, SQIVND (reference sequence). The CDR3 is made up of 14 amino acids. The germline V and J ends were trimmed by 5 bases and 3 bases, with 11 bases remaining between them. Here the CDR3 reads CASSLPAVYNEQFF. DNA for the CDR3: TGTGCCAGTAGTCTCCCCGCGGTCTACAATGAGCAGTTCTTC.

The chain is built from TRBV5-1 and TRBJ1-4, with 10 bases identical to TRBD1. This CDR3 is built from 15 residues. Unmatched junction bases numbered 6, after V lost 3 bases and J lost 7 bases. Germline values: CDR1 SGHRS, CDR2 YFSETQ. The CDR3 loop reads CASSWGQGKAEKLFF. CDR3 DNA: TGCGCCAGCAGCTGGGGACAGGGGAAGGCTGAAAAACTGTTTTTT. Drawing the rest from reference TRBV5-1 and TRBJ1-4, the complete variable domain is KAGVTQTPRYLIKTRGQQVTLSCSPISGHRSVSWYQQTPGQGLQFLFEYFSETQRNKGNFPGRFSGRQFSNSRSEMNVSTLELGDSALYLCASSWGQGKAEKLFFGSGTQLSVL.

The chain joins TRBV2 to TRBJ2-1; TRBD2 agrees at 11 bases. Looked up from germline, CDR1 is SNHLY and CDR2 is FYNNEI. The CDR3 sequence is 14 residues long. V shed 3 bases and J 15 bases; nucleotides not matched to a gene: 10. The CDR3 DNA reads as TGTGCCAGCAGTGATACTAGCGGGAGCTCTAACGGGTTCTTC. Amino acids: CASSDTSGSSNGFF.

There are a few counts of this clone. The V gene is TRBV7-2, the J gene TRBJ2-7; the match to TRBD1 covers 7 bases. The ends lost 4 bases at V and 2 bases at J; junction bases unmatched: 14. This CDR3 is built from 17 residues. Germline assignment: CDR1 SGHTA and CDR2 FQGNSA. The CDR3 DNA follows: TGTGCCAGCAGCTCCGACTCGACAGGGATGGGTCCCTACGAGCAGTACTTC. Amino acids: CASSSDSTGMGPYEQYF. Supplemented by reference TRBV7-2 and TRBJ2-7, the full variable domain reads GAGVSQSPSNKVTEKGKDVELRCDPISGHTALYWYRQSLGQGLEFLIYFQGNSAPDKSGLPSDRFSAERTGGSVSTLTIQRTQQEDSAVYLCASSSDSTGMGPYEQYFGPGTRLTVT.